This entry is about one TCR beta chain. Germline CDR1 reads MNHEY; CDR2 reads SMNVEV (reference sequence). V was trimmed by 0 bases and J by 4 bases, leaving 13 bases between them. The CDR3 spans 15 residues. The source of the sample is a study of T cell changes during pregnancy in multiple sclerosis. TCRdb's table, derived via immunoSEQ multiplex PCR, lists solely in-frame clones and lacks some. Among about 46,000 clones, approximately 90% were seen once, and the ten largest hold around 2.6%. The sequences come from CD8+ T cells from peripheral blood mononuclear cells, collected in the second trimester of pregnancy. The sequence was collected from a female donor with multiple sclerosis, enrolled in a pregnancy study. The rearrangement joins TRBV27 to TRBJ2-7, with TRBD2 as a possible D gene (6 bases). CDR3 DNA: TGTGCCAGCAGTTTATCGAACGGGGAGGCGTACGAGCAGTACTTC. This encodes CASSLSNGEAYEQYF.